The 17 T cell receptor beta chains given below trace back to one sample, sequenced in a study of cytomegalovirus exposure and HLA in healthy donors. The PCR used 60 Vbeta and 13 Jbeta primers. The assay was immunoSEQ multiplex PCR, and TCRdb's table has in-frame clones only and misses some. The data contain around 210,000 clones, around 85% of them singletons. Sequencing was performed on PBMCs. The receptors stem from a man aged 45 to 65 in good health and CMV-seronegative.

The rearrangement links TRBV27 to TRBJ2-6; perhaps TRBD1 as D (5 bases). The CDR3 spans 13 residues. Germline values: CDR1 MNHEY, CDR2 SMNVEV (reference sequence). Trimming removed 3 bases from V and 11 bases from J, with 11 bases in between. DNA for the CDR3: TGTGCCAGCAGTTTGCAACCCAGGGACGTCCTGACTTTC. This codes for CASSLQPRDVLTF.

On this clone: The junction shows a germline mismatch at one end, possibly a read error. This specimen includes other DNA sequences encoding the same CDR3. The chain uses TRBV7-3 and TRBJ2-7, with 7 positions matching TRBD1. Germline CDR1 and CDR2: SGHTA and FQGTGA. There are 16 residues in the CDR3. The chain's CDR3 is CASSLIGPGQSYEQYF. Written as DNA, the CDR3 is TGCGCCAGCAGCTTAATTGGGCCGGGACAGTCCTACGAGCAGTACTTC. The entire variable domain, with the rest obtained from reference TRBV7-3 and TRBJ2-7, is as follows: GAGVSQTPSNKVTEKGKYVELRCDPISGHTALYWYRQSLGQGPEFLIYFQGTGAADDSGLPNDRFFAVRPEGSVSTLKIQRTERGDSAVYLCASSLIGPGQSYEQYFGPGTRLTVT.

The count of this clone is one. V usage is TRBV30 and J usage is TRBJ2-2; D gene uncertain. This CDR3 spans 13 amino acids. Trimming took 3 bases from V and 5 from J, leaving 10 bases between them. Germline assignment: CDR1 GTSNPN and CDR2 SVGIG (reference sequence). CDR3 loop: CAWRSTLTGELFF. The CDR3 coding sequence is TGTGCCTGGAGATCCACTCTGACCGGGGAGCTGTTTTTT.

This chain uses TRBV11-3 with TRBJ2-2, with TRBD1 identical over 7 bases. V lost 5 bases and J lost 2; bases outside the gene matches: 8. CDR1 is SGHNT, CDR2 YENEEA, per germline. This CDR3 comprises 16 residues. The CDR3 nucleotides read TGTGCCAGCAGCCCACGACAGGGTGGTAACACCGGGGAGCTGTTTTTT. It specifies CASSPRQGGNTGELFF.

This clone was counted a few times. The genes are TRBV19 and TRBJ1-1, with D perhaps TRBD1 (6 bases). Germline V gene sequence: CDR1 LNHDA, CDR2 SQIVND (reference sequence). This CDR3 spans 15 amino acids. Trimming cost V 5 bases and J 0 bases, with 13 bases left between them. The CDR3 DNA reads TGTGCCAGTAGTCACCCAGGGGAAATGAACACTGAAGCTTTCTTT. Amino acids: CASSHPGEMNTEAFF.

The rearrangement joins TRBV27 to TRBJ1-6; tentatively, D is TRBD1 (6 bases). V was cut by 8 bases and J by 7 bases, with 12 bases left in between. This CDR3 has 13 residues. The germline V gene has CDR1 MNHEY and CDR2 SMNVEV (reference sequence). This CDR3 reads CASGRRGNSPLHF. The DNA of the CDR3 is TGTGCCAGCGGCCGCAGGGGCAATTCACCCCTCCACTTT.

This chain connects TRBV29-1 to TRBJ2-7, with D possibly TRBD2 on 5 matching bases. CDR3 length equals 12 residues. Germline-derived CDR1 and CDR2 are SQVTM and ANQGSEA. V lost 5 bases, J lost 7 bases, and 15 bases lay in between. CDR3 protein: CSVFGYGEEQYF. CDR3 bases: TGCAGCGTTTTCGGATATGGGGAGGAGCAGTACTTC.

V usage is TRBV10-3 and J usage is TRBJ2-3; TRBD2 matches at 10 bases. Germline trimming cut 2 bases from V and 4 bases from J; bases unmatched to any gene: 6. The germline V gene has CDR1 ENHRY and CDR2 SYGVKD. The CDR3 extends over 16 amino acids. The CDR3 sequence is CAISEASGRGADTQYF. In DNA form, the CDR3 reads TGTGCCATCAGTGAGGCTAGCGGGAGAGGCGCAGATACGCAGTATTTT.

The rearrangement joins TRBV27 to TRBJ2-7, with a possible D match to TRBD2 (5 bases). The CDR3 contains 15 residues. The ends were cut back, 2 bases at V and 2 bases at J, with 13 bases in the middle. Germline loops: CDR1 MNHEY, CDR2 SMNVEV (reference sequence). The CDR3 here is CASSLLGRRPYEQYF. CDR3 coding DNA: TGTGCCAGCAGTTTACTAGGGAGACGGCCCTACGAGCAGTACTTC.

Remarks on this clone: In the same sample, other DNA sequences code for this CDR3. This chain links TRBV5-1 with TRBJ2-3; 10 nucleotides match TRBD1. This CDR3 has 15 residues. CDR1 and CDR2 (germline): SGHRS, YFSETQ. The V and J ends lost 3 bases and 0 bases, in that order; junction bases with no gene match: 1. CDR3 sequence: CASSSGQGSTDTQYF. CDR3 in DNA: TGCGCCAGCAGCTCGGGACAGGGGAGCACAGATACGCAGTATTTT.

The chain is built from TRBV5-1 and TRBJ2-7; 7 bases align to TRBD1. The ends lost 2 bases at V and 2 bases at J; junction bases unmatched: 1. CDR3 length: 13 amino acids. CDR1 is SGHRS and CDR2 is YFSETQ in the germline V gene. The CDR3: CASSFDRAYEQYF. CDR3 DNA sequence: TGCGCCAGCAGCTTCGACAGGGCCTACGAGCAGTACTTC.

The chain has TRBV9 and TRBJ1-3, with D tentatively TRBD1 (6 bases). The ends were cut back, 1 base at V and 4 bases at J, with 18 bases in the middle. The CDR3 extends over 17 amino acids. CDR1 SGDLS and CDR2 YYNGEE come from the germline V gene. CDR3 protein: CASSVYPLGASGNTIYF. CDR3 DNA sequence: TGTGCCAGCAGCGTATACCCCCTGGGGGCATCAGGAAACACCATATATTTT.

The chain links TRBV9 to TRBJ2-5; D is possibly TRBD2 (6 bases). Trimming removed 4 bases at V and 5 bases at J, with 24 bases between. The germline CDR1 and CDR2 sequences are SGDLS and YYNGEE. The CDR3 consists of 17 residues. The CDR3 DNA reads TGTGCCAGCAGCCCCCTCGAGCGCCCGGGACTGAGGGAGACCCAGTACTTC. As protein: CASSPLERPGLRETQYF.

Points on this clone: The CDR3 does not close with the conserved phenylalanine or tryptophan, likely indicating a read error. The chain is built from TRBV5-4 and TRBJ1-2, with a possible D match to TRBD1 (5 bases). The V end was cut by 4 bases, the J end by 3 bases, with 16 bases between. CDR3 length: 15 amino acids. Germline assignment: CDR1 SGHNT and CDR2 YYREEE (reference sequence). The CDR3 sequence: CASSPLRGGDYGYTL. The CDR3 bases are TGTGCCAGCAGCCCTCTTAGGGGTGGGGACTATGGCTACACCCTC.

Remarks on this clone: This specimen includes other DNA sequences encoding the same CDR3. The chain has TRBV6-6 and TRBJ2-5, with 8 nucleotides matching TRBD2. CDR1 and CDR2 from the germline V gene are MNHNY and SVGAGI (reference sequence). This CDR3 comprises 15 residues. After removal of 0 bases from V and 4 bases from J, the junction contained 4 bases not matched to a gene. CDR3 amino acids: CASSYSTLAGETQYF. In nucleotides, the CDR3 is TGTGCCAGCAGTTACTCGACCCTAGCGGGAGAGACCCAGTACTTC.

This chain joins TRBV7-9 and TRBJ1-5, with 7 positions matching TRBD1. V dropped 6 bases and J dropped 10; count of bases not matched to a gene: 6. Germline CDR1 reads SEHNR; CDR2 reads FQNEAQ (reference sequence). The CDR3 totals 12 residues. The chain's CDR3 is CASSFTGDPQHF. The CDR3 nucleotides are TGTGCCAGCAGTTTCACAGGGGATCCCCAGCATTTT.

The chain uses TRBV27 and TRBJ2-7; 9 bases match TRBD2. Trimming took 4 bases from V and 5 from J; bases not matched to a gene: 9. Germline V lookup: CDR1 MNHEY, CDR2 SMNVEV (reference sequence). The CDR3 is made up of 15 amino acids. CDR3 DNA sequence: TGTGCCAGCAGTTCCATAGCGGGAGACTACAACGAGCAGTACTTC. It codes for CASSSIAGDYNEQYF.